One and the same sample provided the 32 T cell receptor beta chains below, sequenced in a study of T-cell memory formation after mild COVID-19. TCRdb passed the 5' RACE reads through MiXCR, listing each CDR3 protein once. The table records roughly 150,000 distinct CDR3 sequences, under 30% of them present only once. Material for sequencing was PBMCs or a T cell subset sorted from them (not recorded which). These receptors were taken from an adult woman who had mild COVID-19 (a few samples of this study predate the infection). Cell type and time point are not known.

This chain connects TRBV6-5 to TRBJ1-5; no firm D call. Looked up from germline, CDR1 is MNHEY and CDR2 is SVGAGI. Trimming removed 2 bases at V and 4 bases at J, with 12 bases between. The CDR3 length is 15 residues. CDR3 region: CASSYSPDFNQPQHF. In nucleotides, the CDR3 is TGTGCCAGCAGTTACAGCCCAGACTTTAATCAGCCCCAGCATTTT.

The J gene is TRBJ1-2, the V gene TRBV6-5; D possibly corresponds to TRBD1 (6 bases). Germline assignment: CDR1 MNHEY and CDR2 SVGAGI. The CDR3 spans 14 residues. The V and J ends lost 4 bases and 2 bases respectively, with 11 bases between them. CDR3 coding DNA: TGTGCCAGCAGTTTTGGGGGCTGGAACTATGGCTACACCTTC. Its translation is CASSFGGWNYGYTF.

There are many counts of this clonotype. J is TRBJ2-2 and V is TRBV12-3 or TRBV12-4; D remains unclear. This CDR3 contains 13 residues. Trimming removed 6 bases at V and 3 bases at J, with 8 bases between. Written as DNA, the CDR3 is TGTGCCAGCAGCTCCGGTTACACCGGGGAGCTGTTTTTT. This encodes CASSSGYTGELFF.

The chain recombines TRBV5-1 with TRBJ2-7, with no clear D. CDR1 and CDR2 (germline): SGHRS, YFSETQ. The CDR3 length is 13 residues. Trimming stripped 2 bases from V and 4 bases from J, with 10 bases between. The chain's CDR3 is CASSFDKTYEQYF. DNA for the CDR3: TGCGCCAGCAGCTTCGACAAGACGTACGAGCAGTACTTC.

This clonotype was seen a few times. The rearrangement joins TRBV27 to TRBJ1-1; unclear D gene. The CDR3 has 14 residues. With 3 bases removed from V and 3 bases from J, the gap between germline ends came to 11 bases. CDR1 MNHEY and CDR2 SMNVEV come from the germline V gene (reference sequence). CDR3 sequence (DNA): TGTGCCAGCAGTTTTGTGAGTTGGGACACTGAAGCTTTCTTT. It translates to CASSFVSWDTEAFF.

This clonotype was picked up a small number of times. The rearrangement uses TRBV29-1 and TRBJ1-1, with D maybe TRBD1 (5 bases). Germline values: CDR1 SQVTM, CDR2 ANQGSEA. Trimming left V 4 bases short and J 6 bases short, with 15 bases between. CDR3 length equals 13 residues. The CDR3 DNA is TGCAGCGTTGTCGGTCAGGGACGGGCTGAAGCTTTCTTT. Protein sequence: CSVVGQGRAEAFF.

This chain uses TRBV25-1 with TRBJ2-3; D is uncertain. The CDR3 spans 10 residues. Trimming took 10 bases from V and 6 from J, leaving 8 bases between them. Germline CDR1 and CDR2: MGHDK and SYGVNS. CDR3 DNA: TGTGCCACCAAGACCGATACGCAGTATTTT. This codes for CATKTDTQYF.

The chain links TRBV4-1 to TRBJ2-7; D may be TRBD1 (6 bases). Germline V gene lookup returns CDR1 MGHRA and CDR2 YSYEKL. V was shortened by 5 bases and J by 6 bases, with 14 bases between the two germline ends. CDR3 length: 13 residues. Written as DNA, the CDR3 is TGCGCCAGCAGCGAACCCCAGGGGTCCGAGCAGTACTTC. Translating it yields CASSEPQGSEQYF.

This clonotype was seen only a few times. The chain employs TRBV20-1 and TRBJ2-7; 10 bases fit TRBD2. Unmatched junction bases numbered 5, after V lost 3 bases and J lost 3 bases. The length of the CDR3 is 14 residues. The germline V gene has CDR1 DFQATT and CDR2 SNEGSKA (reference sequence). CDR3: CSAREREGLYEQYF. CDR3 nucleotide sequence: TGCAGTGCTAGGGAGCGGGAGGGACTCTACGAGCAGTACTTC.

This clonotype showed up just a few times. The chain couples TRBV7-9 to TRBJ1-6; D is ambiguous. V was cut by 5 bases and J by 0 bases, with 11 bases left in between. The CDR3 loop spans 16 amino acids. In germline, CDR1 is SEHNR, CDR2 FQNEAQ (reference sequence). The CDR3 loop reads CASSPGPSSYNSPLHF. The CDR3 nucleotides read TGTGCCAGCAGCCCGGGCCCGAGCTCCTATAATTCACCCCTCCACTTT. The full variable domain, rest sourced from reference TRBV7-9 and TRBJ1-6, is DTGVSQNPRHKITKRGQNVTFRCDPISEHNRLYWYRQTLGQGPEFLTYFQNEAQLEKSRLLSDRFSAERPKGSFSTLEIQRTEQGDSAMYLCASSPGPSSYNSPLHFGNGTRLTVT.

This rearrangement joins TRBV7-9 to TRBJ2-2; D not resolved. CDR1 is SEHNR and CDR2 is FQNEAQ in the germline V gene (reference sequence). The CDR3 loop spans 12 amino acids. Trimming left V 3 bases short and J 5 bases short, with 4 bases between. DNA for the CDR3: TGTGCCAGCAGCTTTTGGACCGGGGAGCTGTTTTTT. Amino acids: CASSFWTGELFF. The variable domain in full, completed from reference TRBV7-9 and TRBJ2-2, reads DTGVSQNPRHKITKRGQNVTFRCDPISEHNRLYWYRQTLGQGPEFLTYFQNEAQLEKSRLLSDRFSAERPKGSFSTLEIQRTEQGDSAMYLCASSFWTGELFFGEGSRLTVL.

The rearrangement uses TRBV29-1 and TRBJ2-7, with 10 bases that match TRBD2. V lost 7 bases, J lost 4 bases, and 4 bases stayed unmatched. There are 12 residues in the CDR3. Germline lookup yields CDR1 SQVTM and CDR2 ANQGSEA. CDR3 coding DNA: TGCAGCGCTCTAGCGGGGGAATACGAGCAGTACTTC. Translation: CSALAGEYEQYF.

This clonotype was seen ten or more times. The chain recombines TRBV7-3 with TRBJ2-3; D might be TRBD1 (6 bases). Trimming left V 5 bases short and J 4 bases short, with 10 bases between. CDR3 size: 13 residues. Germline assignment: CDR1 SGHTA and CDR2 FQGTGA. The CDR3 sequence: CASSRQDADTQYF. In DNA, the CDR3 is TGTGCCAGCAGCCGACAGGATGCAGATACGCAGTATTTT.

This clonotype was seen a few times. The J gene is TRBJ2-5, the V gene TRBV7-9, with TRBD2 matching over 11 bases. Germline V gene data show CDR1 as SEHNR and CDR2 as FQNEAQ (reference sequence). CDR3 length: 15 residues. J gave up 5 bases and V 4 bases, and 6 bases lay outside the gene matches. The DNA for the CDR3 is TGTGCCAGCAGCTCGACTAGCGGGGTATATGAGACCCAGTACTTC. Residues: CASSSTSGVYETQYF.

This clonotype was detected a few times. The genes are TRBV20-1 and TRBJ2-5; unclear D gene. Germline V gene sequence: CDR1 DFQATT, CDR2 SNEGSKA (reference sequence). This CDR3 has 14 residues. V was cut by 3 bases and J by 5 bases, with 16 bases left in between. The CDR3 DNA reads TGCAGTGCTAGGGAGTACCTCGCCCGCGAGACCCAGTACTTC. Translation: CSAREYLARETQYF.

In its sample, this clonotype was seen a few times. V usage is TRBV9 and J usage is TRBJ2-1, with 8 nucleotides matching TRBD2. V dropped 1 base and J dropped 5; count of bases not matched to a gene: 8. Per germline, CDR1 SGDLS and CDR2 YYNGEE. The CDR3 totals 16 residues. Written as DNA, the CDR3 is TGTGCCAGCAGCGTATTGACGGGAGGGATACACAATGAGCAGTTCTTC. It specifies CASSVLTGGIHNEQFF.

This rearrangement joins TRBV15 to TRBJ2-7; D may be TRBD2 (7 bases). Trimming removed 5 bases at V and 5 bases at J, with 19 bases between. The germline V gene encodes CDR1 LNHNV and CDR2 YYDKDF (reference sequence). CDR3 size: 15 residues. CDR3 nucleotide sequence: TGTGCCACCAGCTCCGGGGGGCGGATGGACGACGAGCAGTACTTC. Protein: CATSSGGRMDDEQYF.

This clonotype was recorded a few times. The rearrangement links TRBV7-8 to TRBJ2-3; the match to TRBD2 covers 7 bases. The CDR3 sequence is 16 residues long. The germline V gene has CDR1 SGHVS and CDR2 FQNEAQ. V trimming: 3 bases; J trimming: 6 bases; junction bases outside the gene matches: 12. CDR3 bases: TGTGCCAGCAGCTTCTCGCCTAGCGGAGGGCAGGATACGCAGTATTTT. It specifies CASSFSPSGGQDTQYF.

The chain links TRBV21-1 to TRBJ1-1. TRBV21-1 is a recognized pseudogene. The CDR3 length is 12 residues. Here the CDR3 DNA reads TGTGCCAGCAGCAAAGCTCGAGCTGAAGCTTTCTTT. Residues: CASSKARAEAFF.

Notes on this clonotype: Its ends do not fully match the called genes, so a read error is possible. The genes are TRBV5-4 and TRBJ2-7; TRBD1 matches at 8 bases. CDR1 and CDR2 from the germline V gene are SGHNT and YYREEE (reference sequence). CDR3 length: 14 amino acids. This CDR3 reads CASNLTGAGHEQYF. The CDR3 DNA reads as TGTGCCAGCAACTTGACAGGGGCGGGGCACGAGCAGTACTTC.

This clonotype was picked up a small number of times. This chain joins TRBV6-4 and TRBJ2-7, with D perhaps matching TRBD1 or TRBD2 (5 bases each). Germline CDR1 is MRHNA and CDR2 is SNTAGT. CDR3 length equals 11 residues. The CDR3 DNA reads TGTGCCAGCATCCCCCGGGAACAGGCCATCGTC. Translation: CASIPREQAIV.

On this clonotype itself: The junction departs from germline at one end; a sequencing error may be responsible. The rearrangement joins TRBV7-7 to TRBJ2-5, with TRBD1 as a possible D gene (6 bases). This CDR3 has 13 residues. The germline V gene encodes CDR1 SSHAT and CDR2 FNYEAQ (reference sequence). As DNA, the CDR3 is TGTGCTAGCAGCCCAGGGGACCAAGAGACCCAGTACTTC. It specifies CASSPGDQETQYF.

This clonotype has only one observation. This chain connects TRBV19 to TRBJ2-5, with 7 positions matching TRBD2. CDR3 size: 14 residues. Per germline, CDR1 LNHDA and CDR2 SQIVND (reference sequence). Trimming at V came to 6 bases and at J to 5 bases, leaving 9 bases not matched to a gene. CDR3 bases: TGTGCCAGTAGCCCTGGACTAGTGATGGAGACCCAGTACTTC. Its translation is CASSPGLVMETQYF.

This clonotype was counted between two and nine times. CDR3 sequence (DNA): TGTGCCACCAGTGACCCTCCGGGACTAGCGGGAGGTCGCAATGAGCAGTTCTTC. Translated: CATSDPPGLAGGRNEQFF. This rearrangement joins TRBV24-1 to TRBJ2-1, with TRBD2 matching over 15 bases. CDR3 length: 18 amino acids. Germline V gives CDR1 KGHDR, CDR2 SFDVKD. The V segment lost 4 bases and the J segment 6 bases; nucleotides outside the gene matches: 9.

The chain couples TRBV7-3 to TRBJ2-1; 10 nucleotides align to TRBD2. The CDR3 length is 18 residues. J lost 7 bases, V lost 0 bases, and 12 bases had no gene match. The V gene's germline CDR1 is SGHTA and CDR2 FQGTGA. The CDR3 spells CASSLTPWGAGGPNEQFF. CDR3 DNA: TGTGCCAGCAGCTTAACCCCGTGGGGAGCGGGGGGGCCGAATGAGCAGTTCTTC.

In its sample, this clonotype was seen a few times. This chain uses TRBV12-3 or TRBV12-4 with TRBJ2-2; D might be TRBD1 or TRBD2, each matching 6 bases. The CDR3 is 16 amino acids. The germline V and J ends were trimmed by 4 bases and 1 base, with 13 bases remaining between them. The CDR3 coding sequence is TGTGCCAGCAGTTACTTAGGGGGGTGGAACACCGGGGAGCTGTTTTTT. Its protein product is CASSYLGGWNTGELFF.

This clonotype was recorded a few times. The gene calls are TRBV4-3 and TRBJ2-7; D is undetermined. The CDR3 is made up of 14 amino acids. V lost 0 bases and J lost 2, with 8 bases in between. The germline gives CDR1 LGHNA, CDR2 YSLEER. CDR3 sequence: CASSQDSATYEQYF. CDR3 nucleotide sequence: TGCGCCAGCAGCCAAGACAGCGCTACCTACGAGCAGTACTTC.

This clonotype was recorded once. The chain has TRBV7-9 and TRBJ1-1; 8 bases are shared with TRBD1. The junction had 12 bases not matched to a gene; V was cut back by 5 bases and J by 4 bases. This CDR3 has 16 amino acids. Germline V CDR1 and CDR2: SEHNR, FQNEAQ (reference sequence). In DNA, the CDR3 is TGTGCCAGCAGCGCCACAGGGGGAAGGGACCCCACTGAAGCTTTCTTT. It translates to CASSATGGRDPTEAFF.

V and J are TRBV6-6 and TRBJ2-3; D is perhaps TRBD2 (6 bases). The length of the CDR3 is 15 residues. Germline V gene lookup returns CDR1 MNHNY and CDR2 SVGAGI (reference sequence). V dropped 6 bases and J dropped 6 bases, with 19 bases sitting between them. CDR3 amino acids: CASSNTSPGRDTQYF. CDR3 bases: TGTGCCAGCAGCAACACTAGCCCGGGGCGGGATACGCAGTATTTT.

The chain carries TRBV15 and TRBJ2-7; either TRBD1 or TRBD2 may fit D (6 bases each). With 1 base removed from V and 4 bases from J, the gap between germline ends came to 14 bases. The CDR3 spans 15 residues. Per the germline V gene, CDR1 is LNHNV and CDR2 is YYDKDF (reference sequence). The CDR3: CATSRGTGAVYEQYF. The CDR3 DNA follows: TGTGCCACCAGCAGAGGAACGGGGGCCGTGTACGAGCAGTACTTC.

This clonotype showed up just a few times. V gene TRBV6-1 combines with J gene TRBJ1-1; no definite D call. Trimming removed 1 base from V and 2 bases from J, with 8 bases in between. The CDR3 loop spans 14 amino acids. CDR1 and CDR2 (germline): MNHNS, SASEGT. In DNA, the CDR3 is TGTGCCAGCAGTGAAGACATGGTCAACACTGAAGCTTTCTTT. Protein sequence: CASSEDMVNTEAFF.

The J gene is TRBJ2-1, the V gene TRBV15; TRBD2 agrees at 9 bases. This CDR3 has 15 amino acids. V was pared by 5 bases and J by 2 bases, with 4 bases of the junction left unmatched. Germline V gene lookup returns CDR1 LNHNV and CDR2 YYDKDF (reference sequence). Here the CDR3 reads CATSSRTSAYNEQFF. The CDR3 coding sequence is TGTGCCACCAGCTCTCGGACTAGCGCCTACAATGAGCAGTTCTTC.